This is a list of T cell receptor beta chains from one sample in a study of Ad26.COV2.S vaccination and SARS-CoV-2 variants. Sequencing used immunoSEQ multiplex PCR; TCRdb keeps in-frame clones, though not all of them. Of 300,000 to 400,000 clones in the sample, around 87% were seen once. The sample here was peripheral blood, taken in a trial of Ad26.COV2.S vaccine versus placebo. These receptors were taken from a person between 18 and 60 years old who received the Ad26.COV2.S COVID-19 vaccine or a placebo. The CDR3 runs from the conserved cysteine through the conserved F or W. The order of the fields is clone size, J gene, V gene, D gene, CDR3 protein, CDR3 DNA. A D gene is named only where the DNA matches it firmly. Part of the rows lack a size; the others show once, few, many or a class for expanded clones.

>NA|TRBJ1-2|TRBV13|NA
CASSLQGGNYGYTF
TGTGCCAGCAGCTTACAAGGGGGGAACTATGGCTACACCTTC
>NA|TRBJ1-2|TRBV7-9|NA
CASSHLGDYGYTF
TGTGCCAGCAGCCATCTAGGGGACTATGGCTACACCTTC
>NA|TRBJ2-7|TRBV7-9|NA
CASSVPGPEYEQYF
TGTGCCAGCAGCGTCCCGGGACCTGAATACGAGCAGTACTTC
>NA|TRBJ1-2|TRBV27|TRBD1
CASRGDRALYGYTF
TGTGCCAGCAGAGGGGACAGGGCCCTTTATGGCTACACCTTC
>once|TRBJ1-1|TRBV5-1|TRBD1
CASTPPQGLNTEAFF
TGCGCCAGCACCCCTCCACAGGGGTTGAACACTGAAGCTTTCTTT
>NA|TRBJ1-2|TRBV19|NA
CASILGGIYTF
TGTGCCAGTATCCTGGGAGGTATCTACACCTTC
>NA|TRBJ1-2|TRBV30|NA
CAWSVQANYGYTF
TGTGCCTGGAGTGTACAGGCCAACTATGGCTACACCTTC
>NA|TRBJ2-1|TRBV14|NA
CASRNQLYYNEQFF
TGTGCCAGCAGGAATCAGCTGTACTACAATGAGCAGTTCTTC
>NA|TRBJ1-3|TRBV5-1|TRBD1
CASSFSDRVDTIYF
TGCGCCAGCAGCTTCTCGGACAGGGTGGACACCATATATTTT
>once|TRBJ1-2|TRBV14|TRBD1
CASSHIDRVAGYTF
TGTGCCAGCAGCCATATTGACAGGGTCGCCGGCTACACCTTC
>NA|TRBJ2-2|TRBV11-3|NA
CASSLDAGWGNTGELFF
TGTGCCAGCAGCTTAGACGCGGGGTGGGGGAACACCGGGGAGCTGTTTTTT
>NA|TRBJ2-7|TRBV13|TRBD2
CASRPGHRGGEQYF
TGTGCCAGCAGGCCTGGACATCGCGGGGGCGAGCAGTACTTC
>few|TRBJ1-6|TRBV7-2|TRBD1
CASSLGGQGNSPLHF
TGTGCCAGCAGCTTAGGAGGACAGGGTAATTCACCCCTCCACTTT
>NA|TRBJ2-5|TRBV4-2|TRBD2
CASSQDIGLAGEETQYF
TGTGCCAGCAGCCAAGATATCGGACTAGCGGGGGAAGAGACCCAGTACTTC
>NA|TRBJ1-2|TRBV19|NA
CASRGSGYTF
TGTGCCAGTAGGGGTTCAGGCTACACCTTC
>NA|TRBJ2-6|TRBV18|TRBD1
CASSRAGGLTSGANVLTF
TGTGCCAGCTCACGAGCAGGGGGCCTAACCTCTGGGGCCAACGTCCTGACTTTC
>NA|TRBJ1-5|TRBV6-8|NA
CASRPRNQPQHF
TGTGCCAGCAGACCACGGAATCAGCCCCAGCATTTT
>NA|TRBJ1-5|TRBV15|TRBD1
CATSSSGQGGQPQHF
TGTGCCACCAGCAGTTCTGGACAGGGTGGTCAGCCCCAGCATTTT
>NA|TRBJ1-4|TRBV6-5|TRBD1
CASSDSGGREKLFF
TGTGCCAGCAGCGATTCAGGGGGCCGGGAAAAACTGTTTTTT
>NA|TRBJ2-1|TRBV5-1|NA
CASSLEGHLYNEQFF
TGCGCCAGCAGCTTGGAAGGACACCTATACAATGAGCAGTTCTTC
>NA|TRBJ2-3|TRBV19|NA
CASMASTDTQYF
TGTGCCAGTATGGCCAGCACAGATACGCAGTATTTT
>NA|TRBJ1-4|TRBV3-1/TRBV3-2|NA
CATSSGVNEKLFF
TGTGCCACCAGCAGTGGGGTGAATGAAAAACTGTTTTTT
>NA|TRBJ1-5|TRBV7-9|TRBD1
CASSLHGQGAGQPQHF
TGTGCCAGCAGCTTACACGGACAGGGGGCCGGTCAGCCCCAGCATTTT
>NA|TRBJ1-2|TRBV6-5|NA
CASSYSTEHYGYTF
TGTGCCAGCAGTTACTCGACAGAACACTATGGCTACACCTTC
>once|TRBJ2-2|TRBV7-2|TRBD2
CASSFALTSGVGGGELFF
TGTGCCAGCAGCTTCGCCCTGACTAGCGGGGTAGGAGGGGGGGAGCTGTTTTTT
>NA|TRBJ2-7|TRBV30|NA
CAWSPTWGYEQYF
TGTGCCTGGAGTCCGACCTGGGGTTACGAGCAGTACTTC
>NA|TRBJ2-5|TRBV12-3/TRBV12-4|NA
CASSFETRTQYF
TGTGCCAGCTCCTTTGAGACTAGGACCCAGTACTTC
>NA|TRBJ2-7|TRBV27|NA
CASSFSGQSNYEQYF
TGTGCCAGCAGTTTTAGCGGACAGAGTAACTACGAGCAGTACTTC
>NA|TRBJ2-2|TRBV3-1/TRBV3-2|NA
CASSQDFGQNTGELFF
TGTGCCAGCAGCCAAGATTTCGGGCAAAACACCGGGGAGCTGTTTTTT
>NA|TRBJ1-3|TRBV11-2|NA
CASSLVGGSGNTIYF
TGTGCCAGCAGCTTAGTCGGGGGTTCTGGAAACACCATATATTTT
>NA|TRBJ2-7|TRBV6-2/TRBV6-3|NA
CASSYAGPYYEQYF
TGTGCCAGCAGTTACGCAGGACCCTACTACGAGCAGTACTTC
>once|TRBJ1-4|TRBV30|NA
CAWSRNEKLFF
TGTGCCTGGAGTCGGAATGAAAAACTGTTTTTT
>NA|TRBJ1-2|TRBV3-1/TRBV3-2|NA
CASSQDRFRSYGYTF
TGTGCCAGCAGCCAAGATCGGTTCAGGAGCTATGGCTACACCTTC
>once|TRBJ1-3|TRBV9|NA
CASSVGVPTSGNTIYF
TGTGCCAGCAGCGTAGGGGTCCCAACCTCTGGAAACACCATATATTTT
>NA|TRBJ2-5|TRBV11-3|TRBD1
CASSLEGQGETQYF
TGTGCCAGCAGCTTAGAGGGACAGGGGGAGACCCAGTACTTC
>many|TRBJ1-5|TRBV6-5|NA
CASSYSHGGQPQHF
TGTGCCAGCAGTTACTCCCACGGGGGCCAGCCCCAGCATTTT
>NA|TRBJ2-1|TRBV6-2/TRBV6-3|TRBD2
CASSYSTSGGAGEQFF
TGTGCCAGCAGTTACTCCACTAGCGGGGGGGCAGGTGAGCAGTTCTTC
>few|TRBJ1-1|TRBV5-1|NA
CASSLRPGTGNTEAFF
TGCGCCAGCAGCTTGAGACCCGGGACGGGGAACACTGAAGCTTTCTTT
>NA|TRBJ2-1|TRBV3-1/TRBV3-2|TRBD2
CASSRTSREQFF
TGTGCCAGCAGCCGGACTAGCCGAGAGCAGTTCTTC
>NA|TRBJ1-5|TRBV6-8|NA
CASERQSPPGPQHF
TGTGCCAGCGAGCGGCAGTCCCCCCCGGGGCCCCAGCATTTT
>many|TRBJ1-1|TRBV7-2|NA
CASSSLLGPNTEAFF
TGTGCCAGCAGCTCGCTATTGGGGCCGAACACTGAAGCTTTCTTT